This T cell receptor (beta chain) was identified during a study of T cell responses to AZD1222 COVID-19 vaccine. Across the whole study: Analyses pooled second doses at about 4 or about 12 weeks. The study, taken as a whole, reports: Distributed over spike, vaccine-associated CD4 TCRs predominated at 160-218 and 743-854. Per reports, nearly half of all spike-specific TCRs target regions that are unmutated in variants.

The germline V gene has CDR1 SQVTM and CDR2 ANQGSEA. The germline V and J ends were trimmed by 8 bases and 4 bases, with 17 bases remaining between them. This CDR3 contains 13 residues. Sequenced by immunoSEQ multiplex PCR; TCRdb stores in-frame clones only, minus some. In the table there are 130,000 to 150,000 clones, under 95% of which are singletons. As for this clone: Its antigen is undetermined.

Here the sequenced sample was peripheral blood, taken on day 0 of AZD1222 vaccination. This receptor was taken from an adult in good health. The gene calls are TRBV29-1 and TRBJ1-2, with D perhaps matching TRBD1 (5 bases). CDR3 residues: CSSNGGAGYGYTF. In DNA form, the CDR3 reads TGCAGCTCAAATGGGGGAGCGGGCTATGGCTACACCTTC. Drawing the rest from reference TRBV29-1 and TRBJ1-2, the complete variable domain is SAVISQKPSRDICQRGTSLTIQCQVDSQVTMMFWYRQQPGQSLTLIATANQGSEATYESGFVIDKFPISRPNLTFSTLTVSNMSPEDSSIYLCSSNGGAGYGYTFGSGTRLTVV.